A single count supports the clone carrying this T cell receptor (beta chain). This record comes from a study of blood T cell repertoires in COVID-19. Looking at the study overall: Sample material is recorded as cDNA or gDNA derived from T cells, B-cell-depleted T cells, or PBMCs.

The CDR3 is 11 amino acids. Germline V lookup: CDR1 MNHNS, CDR2 SASEGT. V lost 2 bases to trimming and J lost 14 bases, with 12 bases between them. As originally analysed: Amplification of reference gene primers was used by the study to estimate nucleated cell counts. Libraries were prepared by immunoSEQ multiplex PCR; TCRdb keeps only in-frame clonotypes and omits some of them. That table furnishes V, J and clone size, whereas the DNA furnished D and trimming. The sample carries about 180,000 clones, 87% recorded once. The source material was peripheral blood. This clonotype was obtained from a woman aged 70-85 years with COVID-19, enrolled during active disease. The chain employs TRBV6-1 and TRBJ1-1; D is unclear. The CDR3 sequence: CASSELQNTFF. CDR3 bases: TGTGCCAGCAGTGAACTCCAGAATACGTTCTTT.